This T cell receptor beta chain was recorded in a study of human T cells and chemical hapten exposure. Study results and limitations: Alopecia was present in the donors, so their immune response may differ from healthy people's. Sensitization with DPC brought no change to TCRs above 1 in 1000 in frequency.

Worth noting for this clonotype: Its antigen is currently unknown.

TCRdb ran MiXCR on the RACE reads and lists one entry per CDR3 protein. This table holds 110,000 or so distinct CDR3 sequences, under 35% found once. Time point here: patch test 3, about 24 weeks after DPC sensitization. Treatment in this sample: therapeutic diphenylcyclopropenone sensitization with weekly scalp DPC. The sequences come from whole blood, collected in connection with sensitization to the hapten diphenylcyclopropenone (DPC). This receptor was obtained from a man between 35 and 55 years old with alopecia areata. Some clones in this sample may be carry-over from other donors' samples.

DNA for the CDR3: TGTGCCTGGCTTCGGGCTGGGGCCAACGTCCTGACTTTC. It translates to CAWLRAGANVLTF. The chain uses TRBV30 and TRBJ2-6; D remains unclear. Trimming stripped 5 bases from V and 2 bases from J, with 7 bases between. Germline loops: CDR1 GTSNPN, CDR2 SVGIG (reference sequence). This CDR3 is 13 amino acids long.